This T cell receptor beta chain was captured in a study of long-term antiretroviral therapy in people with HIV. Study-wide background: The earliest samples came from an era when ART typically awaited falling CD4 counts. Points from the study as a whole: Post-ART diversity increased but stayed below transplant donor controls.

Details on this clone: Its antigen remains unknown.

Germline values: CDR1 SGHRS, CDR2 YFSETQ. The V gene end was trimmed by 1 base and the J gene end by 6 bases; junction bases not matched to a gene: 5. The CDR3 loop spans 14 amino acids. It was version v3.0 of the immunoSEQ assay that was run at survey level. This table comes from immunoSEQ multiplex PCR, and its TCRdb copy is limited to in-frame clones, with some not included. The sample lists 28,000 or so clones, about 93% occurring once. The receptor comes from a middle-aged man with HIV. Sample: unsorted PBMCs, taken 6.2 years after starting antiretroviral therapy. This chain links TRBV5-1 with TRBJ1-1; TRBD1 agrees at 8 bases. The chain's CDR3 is CASSLKQGGAEAFF. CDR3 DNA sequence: TGCGCCAGCAGCTTGAAACAGGGGGGGGCTGAAGCTTTCTTT.